This TCR beta chain emerged from a study of T-cell reconstitution after alpha-beta-depleted transplantation in children. Preparing the TCRbeta library involved the use of unique molecular identifiers. TCRdb itself ran the PCR reads through MiXCR, one entry per CDR3 protein. The table has some 490,000 distinct CDR3 sequences, 12% seen once. The table lists this clonotype with a few counts. With V trimmed by 4 bases and J by 2 bases, 8 bases remained unmatched. The CDR3 is made up of 16 amino acids. Germline loops: CDR1 DFQATT, CDR2 SNEGSKA (reference sequence). The chain links TRBV20-1 to TRBJ2-3; 11 nucleotides agree with TRBD2. Sequencing used PBMCs from the stem cell graft donor, obtained from the stem cell graft. The clonotype was recovered from a human donor who donated a stem cell graft to a child with combined immunodeficiency. CDR3 residues: CSATPGLAVTTDTQYF. The DNA for the CDR3 is TGCAGTGCTACTCCGGGACTAGCGGTCACCACAGATACGCAGTATTTT.